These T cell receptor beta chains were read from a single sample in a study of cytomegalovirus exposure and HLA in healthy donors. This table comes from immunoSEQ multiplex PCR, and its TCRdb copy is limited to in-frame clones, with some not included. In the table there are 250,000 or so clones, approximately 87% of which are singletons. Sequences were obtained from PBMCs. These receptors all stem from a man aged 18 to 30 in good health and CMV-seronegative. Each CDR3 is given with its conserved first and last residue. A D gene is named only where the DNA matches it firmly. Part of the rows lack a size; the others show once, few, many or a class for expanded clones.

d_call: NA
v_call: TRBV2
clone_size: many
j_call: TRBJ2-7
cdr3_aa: CASSEGGLRNF
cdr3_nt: TGTGCCAGCAGTGAAGGGGGACTGAGGAACTTC

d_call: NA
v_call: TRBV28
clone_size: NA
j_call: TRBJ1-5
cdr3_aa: CASRGQGQYNQPQHF
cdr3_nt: TGTGCCAGCAGGGGGCAGGGTCAGTACAATCAGCCCCAGCATTTT

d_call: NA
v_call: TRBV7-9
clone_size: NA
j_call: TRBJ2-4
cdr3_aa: CASCPLASNIQYF
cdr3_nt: TGTGCCAGTTGCCCCCTAGCCTCCAACATTCAGTACTTC

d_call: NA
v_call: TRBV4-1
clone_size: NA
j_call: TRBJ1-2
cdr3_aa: CASSQDPGRAYTF
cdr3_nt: TGCGCCAGCAGCCAAGATCCGGGCAGGGCCTACACCTTC

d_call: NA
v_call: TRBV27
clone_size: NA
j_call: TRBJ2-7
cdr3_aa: CASKRRSGLGEQYF
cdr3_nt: TGTGCCAGCAAAAGGAGGAGCGGTTTAGGCGAGCAGTACTTC

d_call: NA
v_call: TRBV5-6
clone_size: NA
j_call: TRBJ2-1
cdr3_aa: CASSFDQGIEQFF
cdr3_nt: TGTGCCAGCAGCTTCGATCAGGGTATTGAGCAGTTCTTC

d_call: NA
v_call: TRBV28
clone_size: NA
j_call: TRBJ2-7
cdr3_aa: CASSPISYEQYF
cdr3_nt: TGTGCCAGCAGTCCAATCTCCTACGAGCAGTACTTC

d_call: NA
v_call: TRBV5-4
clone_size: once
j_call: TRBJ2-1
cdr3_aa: CASSLASGRHEQFF
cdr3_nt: TGTGCCAGCAGCTTGGCCTCAGGAAGGCATGAGCAGTTCTTC

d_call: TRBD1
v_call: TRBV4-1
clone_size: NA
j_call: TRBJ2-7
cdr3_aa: CASSQDRVLGEQYF
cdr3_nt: TGCGCCAGCAGCCAGGACAGGGTTTTAGGGGAGCAGTACTTC

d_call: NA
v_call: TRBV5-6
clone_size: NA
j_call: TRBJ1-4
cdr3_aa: CASKRDMNEKLFF
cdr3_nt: TGTGCCAGCAAACGGGACATGAATGAAAAACTGTTTTTT

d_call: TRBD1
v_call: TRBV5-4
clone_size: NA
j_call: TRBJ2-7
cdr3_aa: CASSLGGGQGHEQYF
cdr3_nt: TGTGCCAGCAGCTTGGGAGGGGGACAGGGGCACGAGCAGTACTTC

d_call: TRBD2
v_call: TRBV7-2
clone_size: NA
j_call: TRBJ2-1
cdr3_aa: CASSFGLAGLPYNEQFF
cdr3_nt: TGTGCCAGCAGTTTTGGTTTAGCGGGGTTACCCTACAATGAGCAGTTCTTC

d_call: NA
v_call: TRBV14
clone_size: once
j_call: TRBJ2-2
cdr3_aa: CASSPAGTRELFF
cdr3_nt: TGTGCCAGCAGCCCCGCGGGGACCAGGGAGCTGTTTTTT

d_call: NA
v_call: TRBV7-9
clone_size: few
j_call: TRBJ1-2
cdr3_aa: CASKGRIYGYTF
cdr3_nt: TGTGCCAGCAAGGGGCGGATCTATGGCTACACCTTC

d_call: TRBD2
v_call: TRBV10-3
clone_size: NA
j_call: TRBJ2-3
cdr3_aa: CAIRKTGGNTQYF
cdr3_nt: TGTGCCATCAGGAAAACGGGAGGAAATACGCAGTATTTT

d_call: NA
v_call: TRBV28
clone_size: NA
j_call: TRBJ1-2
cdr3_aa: CASSSGGGDGYTF
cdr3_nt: TGTGCCAGCAGCTCGGGGGGAGGGGATGGCTACACCTTC

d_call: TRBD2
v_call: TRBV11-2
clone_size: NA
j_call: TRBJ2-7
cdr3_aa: CASSQTTSGRSPEQYF
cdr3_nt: TGTGCCAGCAGCCAGACGACTAGCGGGAGATCCCCCGAGCAGTACTTC

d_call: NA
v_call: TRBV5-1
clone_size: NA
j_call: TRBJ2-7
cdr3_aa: CASSYEPGLFYEQYF
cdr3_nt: TGCGCCAGCAGCTATGAACCGGGACTCTTCTACGAGCAGTACTTC

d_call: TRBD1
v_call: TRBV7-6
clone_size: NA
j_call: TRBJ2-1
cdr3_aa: CASSLVWDRAYNEQFF
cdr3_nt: TGTGCCAGCAGCTTAGTTTGGGACAGGGCCTACAATGAGCAGTTCTTC

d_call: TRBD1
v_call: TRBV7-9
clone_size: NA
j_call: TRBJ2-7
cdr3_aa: CASSPTGQGVEQYF
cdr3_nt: TGTGCCAGCAGCCCTACAGGACAGGGGGTCGAGCAGTACTTC

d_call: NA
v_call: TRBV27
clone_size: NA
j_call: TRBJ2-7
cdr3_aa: CASSSLTPGLRSYEQYF
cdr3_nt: TGTGCCAGCAGTTCCCTCACACCGGGACTGAGGTCCTACGAGCAGTACTTC

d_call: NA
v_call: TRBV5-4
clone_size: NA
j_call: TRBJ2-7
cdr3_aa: CASSLEEVDPYEQYF
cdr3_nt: TGTGCCAGCAGCTTGGAGGAGGTCGACCCCTACGAGCAGTACTTC

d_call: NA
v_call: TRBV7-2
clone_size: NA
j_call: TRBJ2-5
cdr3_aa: CASSPTPGETQYF
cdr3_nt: TGTGCCAGCAGCCCGACTCCCGGGGAGACCCAGTACTTC

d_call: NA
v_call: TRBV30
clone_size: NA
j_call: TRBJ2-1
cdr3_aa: CAWSVLDTEQFF
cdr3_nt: TGTGCCTGGAGTGTCCTCGACACTGAGCAGTTCTTC

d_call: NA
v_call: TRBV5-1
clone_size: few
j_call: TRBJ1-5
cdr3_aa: CASSLAGEIGEPQHF
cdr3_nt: TGCGCCAGCAGCTTGGCCGGGGAAATCGGCGAGCCCCAGCATTTT

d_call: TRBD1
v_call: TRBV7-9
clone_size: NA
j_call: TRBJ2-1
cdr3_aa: CASSLLPGQAYNEQFF
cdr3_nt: TGTGCCAGCAGTCTACTCCCGGGACAGGCCTACAATGAGCAGTTCTTC